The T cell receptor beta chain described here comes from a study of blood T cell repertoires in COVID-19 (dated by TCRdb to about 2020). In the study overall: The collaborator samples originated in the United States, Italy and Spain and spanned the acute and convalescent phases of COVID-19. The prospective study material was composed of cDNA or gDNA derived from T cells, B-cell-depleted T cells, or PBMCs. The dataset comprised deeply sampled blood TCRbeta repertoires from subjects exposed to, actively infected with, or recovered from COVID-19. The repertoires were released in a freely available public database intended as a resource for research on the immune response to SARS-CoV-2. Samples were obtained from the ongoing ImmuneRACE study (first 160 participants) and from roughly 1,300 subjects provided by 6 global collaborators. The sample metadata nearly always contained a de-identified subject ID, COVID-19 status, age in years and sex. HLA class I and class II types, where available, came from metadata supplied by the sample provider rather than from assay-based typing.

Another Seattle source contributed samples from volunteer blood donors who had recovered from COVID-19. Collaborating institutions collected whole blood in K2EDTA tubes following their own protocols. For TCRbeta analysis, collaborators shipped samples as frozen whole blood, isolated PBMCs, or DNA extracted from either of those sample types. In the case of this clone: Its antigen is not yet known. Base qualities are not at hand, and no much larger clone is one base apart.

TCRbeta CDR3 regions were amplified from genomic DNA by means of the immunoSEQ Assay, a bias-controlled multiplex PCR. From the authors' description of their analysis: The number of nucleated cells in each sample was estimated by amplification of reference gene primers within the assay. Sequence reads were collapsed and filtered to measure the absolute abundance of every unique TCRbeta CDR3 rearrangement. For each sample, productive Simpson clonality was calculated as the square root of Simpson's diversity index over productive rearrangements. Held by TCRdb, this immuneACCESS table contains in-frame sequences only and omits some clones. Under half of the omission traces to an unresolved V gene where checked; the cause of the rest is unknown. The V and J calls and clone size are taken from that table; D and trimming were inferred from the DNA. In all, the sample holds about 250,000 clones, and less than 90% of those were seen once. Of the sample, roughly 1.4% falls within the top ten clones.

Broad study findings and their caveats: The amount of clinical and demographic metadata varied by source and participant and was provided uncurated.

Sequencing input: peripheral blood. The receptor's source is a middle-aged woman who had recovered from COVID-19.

The CDR3 here reads CASSPRGEGAYEQYF. The DNA sequence follows: TGTGCCAGCAGTCCCCGGGGGGAGGGTGCGTACGAGCAGTACTTC. This chain joins TRBV6-5 to TRBJ2-7, with 7 bases matching TRBD2. The germline V gene yields MNHEY for CDR1 and SVGAGI for CDR2. V ends up 5 bases short and J 4 bases short, with an unmatched junction base count of 11. The CDR3, cysteine through phenylalanine, is 15 amino acids long. CDR3 DNA is the only sequence kept; it has 45 bases, read in frame from the first base.